Each of the 4 T cell receptor beta chains below was sequenced from the same sample in a study of tumor-infiltrating lymphocytes in primary liver carcinoma. TCR beta cDNA was prepared out of around 460 ng total RNA by means of a constant-region primer. ARM-PCR, slightly modified, supplied the TCR beta libraries through three nested multiplex PCR rounds. The first two PCR rounds used TRBV1-TRBV30 primers with a Cbeta primer, nine to ten cycles each. TCRdb re-called the multiplex PCR reads with MiXCR, one entry per CDR3 protein. The table shows approximately 310,000 distinct CDR3 sequences, with 55% to 65% occurring only once. For blood RNA, unsorted whole blood served as the source, and germline DNA was extracted too. Sequencing was performed on peripheral blood. The receptor set was obtained from a man aged 35 to 55 with primary liver carcinoma and hepatitis B virus infection.

As to this clonotype: This could be a read error, since a much larger clone is one nucleotide away. The chain recombines TRBV28 with TRBJ2-3; D could derive from TRBD1 or TRBD2 (5 bases each). Trimming removed 6 bases at V and 7 bases at J, with 23 bases between. Germline lookup yields CDR1 MDHEN and CDR2 SYDVKM. The CDR3 covers 16 residues. DNA for the CDR3: TGTGCCAGCAGGCTAGGAGCGAGAGGGGAAGGGTATACGCAGTATTTT. Residues: CASRLGARGEGYTQYF.

Of note for this clonotype: One junction end does not reproduce the germline sequence, and a read error may be involved. The chain couples TRBV11-2 to TRBJ1-6; no firm D call. CDR1 and CDR2 (germline): SGHAT, FQNNGV. This CDR3 has 16 residues. The CDR3 nucleotides read TGTGCCCGCAGCTTAGGAGGTTACGTGATTAATTCACCCCTCCACTTT. Its protein is CARSLGGYVINSPLHF. The whole variable domain, filled in from reference TRBV11-2 and TRBJ1-6, reads EAGVAQSPRYKIIEKRQSVAFWCNPISGHATLYWYQQILGQGPKLLIQFQNNGVVDDSQLPKDRFSAERLKGVDSTLKIQPAKLEDSAVYLCARSLGGYVINSPLHFGNGTRLTVT.

This clonotype was found many times. V and J are TRBV5-6 and TRBJ1-1; the D gene is possibly TRBD1 (6 bases). From germline, CDR1 is SGHDT and CDR2 YYEEEE. The CDR3 runs 14 residues. Trimming took off 4 bases at V and 1 base at J, with 11 bases between the two ends. The CDR3, as DNA: TGTGCCAGCAGCAGAGACAGGTGGAACACTGAAGCTTTCTTT. As protein: CASSRDRWNTEAFF. Full variable domain (missing parts from reference TRBV5-6 and TRBJ1-1): DAGVTQSPTHLIKTRGQQVTLRCSPKSGHDTVSWYQQALGQGPQFIFQYYEEEERQRGNFPDRFSGHQFPNYSSELNVNALLLGDSALYLCASSRDRWNTEAFFGQGTRLTVV.

The chain joins TRBV5-6 to TRBJ2-3, with 8 nucleotides matching TRBD1. The V and J ends lost 0 bases and 5 bases, in that order; junction bases with no gene match: 11. The CDR3 covers 17 residues. Germline lookup yields CDR1 SGHDT and CDR2 YYEEEE. The CDR3 region is CASSLAGTGPDIDTQYF. The DNA for the CDR3 is TGTGCCAGCAGCTTGGCCGGGACAGGCCCGGACATAGATACGCAGTATTTT.